This TCR beta chain was documented in a study of identifying expanded T cells in peripheral blood. Study outcomes and limitations: Across healthy donors, higher total template counts meant significantly greater approximately two-week count variance. About 1.2 clones differed between technical replicates, versus about 15 and 19 over time.

No infections or other immune events were documented during collection. The CDR3 runs 13 residues. V shed 1 base and J shed 6 bases, with 9 bases lying between them. Germline values: CDR1 SGHAT, CDR2 FQNNGV. Sequencing was performed with immunoSEQ multiplex PCR; in TCRdb, only in-frame clones are kept and a portion is missing. This sample yields some 100,000 clones, of which approximately 90% are seen a single time; about a sixth belongs to the top ten. Worth noting for this clone: Antigen: not known.

The sequence was collected from a person between 18 and 75 years old in good health. V usage is TRBV11-2 and J usage is TRBJ1-2; no reliable D call. Sequencing was carried out using blood. This CDR3 reads CASSLGAGNGYTF. The CDR3 coding sequence is TGTGCCAGCAGCTTAGGTGCTGGGAATGGCTACACCTTC.